These T cell receptor beta chains were read from a single sample in a study of CD8+CD57+ T cells in acquired aplastic anemia. Each CDR3 protein gets one entry after TCRdb re-called the reads with MiXCR. The table has approximately 300,000 distinct CDR3 sequences, roughly 53% seen once. Material: sorted CD4+, CD8+, or CD8+CD57+ T cells (not recorded which) from PBMCs. All receptors derive from a human donor with aplastic anemia. Both conserved end residues are part of each CDR3. The D gene is left open where the match is weak. Rows may omit the clone size; those that give it use once, few, many or a size class.

clone size	V gene	J gene	D gene	CDR3 protein	CDR3 DNA
.	TRBV2	TRBJ1-5	.	CASSDLYSNQPQHF	TGTGCCAGCAGTGATCTTTATAGCAATCAGCCCCAGCATTTT
few	TRBV24-1	TRBJ1-1	.	CATSDLGTEAFF	TGTGCCACCAGTGATTTAGGCACTGAAGCTTTCTTT
many	TRBV5-8	TRBJ1-2	TRBD1	CASNLYTGGFYGYTF	TGTGCCAGCAACCTTTACACAGGGGGCTTCTATGGCTACACCTTC
.	TRBV20-1	TRBJ2-7	TRBD1	CSASDRDRGTYEQYF	TGCAGTGCCAGTGACCGGGACAGGGGCACGTACGAGCAGTACTTC
.	TRBV7-3	TRBJ2-3	TRBD2	CASSPIAGKDTQYF	TGTGCCAGCAGCCCGATAGCGGGGAAGGATACGCAGTATTTT
.	TRBV7-3	TRBJ1-1	.	CASSGRRSGNTEAFF	TGTGCCAGCAGTGGACGGAGGTCGGGGAACACTGAAGCTTTCTTT
.	TRBV7-9	TRBJ2-7	TRBD1	CASSLRTGGCEQYF	TGTGCCAGCAGCTTGCGGACAGGGGGCTGCGAGCAGTACTTC
once	TRBV10-3	TRBJ2-4	.	CAISDKGFDNIQYF	TGTGCCATCAGTGATAAGGGCTTCGACAACATTCAGTACTTC
.	TRBV9	TRBJ2-1	.	CASSLYRAEQFF	TGTGCCAGCAGCTTATACAGAGCCGAGCAGTTCTTC
.	TRBV20-1	TRBJ2-1	.	CSASVSEDEQFF	TGCAGTGCTAGCGTCTCTGAAGATGAGCAGTTCTTC
.	TRBV7-6	TRBJ2-3	.	CASSLPSGTDTQYF	TGTGCCAGCAGCTTGCCTAGCGGCACAGATACGCAGTATTTT
.	TRBV9	TRBJ1-1	.	CASSAGFGTEAFF	TGTGCCAGCAGCGCAGGTTTTGGCACTGAAGCTTTCTTT
.	TRBV19	TRBJ1-6	TRBD1	CASSRGTGEELLHF	TGTGCCAGTAGTAGGGGGACAGGGGAAGAGCTCCTCCACTTT
.	TRBV7-3	TRBJ1-6	.	CASSQDDEGYSPLHF	TGTGCCAGCAGCCAAGATGATGAGGGTTACTCACCCCTCCACTTT
.	TRBV14	TRBJ1-1	TRBD1	CASSQGHGDRGAYTEAFF	TGTGCCAGCAGCCAAGGGCACGGGGACAGGGGCGCTTACACTGAAGCTTTCTTT